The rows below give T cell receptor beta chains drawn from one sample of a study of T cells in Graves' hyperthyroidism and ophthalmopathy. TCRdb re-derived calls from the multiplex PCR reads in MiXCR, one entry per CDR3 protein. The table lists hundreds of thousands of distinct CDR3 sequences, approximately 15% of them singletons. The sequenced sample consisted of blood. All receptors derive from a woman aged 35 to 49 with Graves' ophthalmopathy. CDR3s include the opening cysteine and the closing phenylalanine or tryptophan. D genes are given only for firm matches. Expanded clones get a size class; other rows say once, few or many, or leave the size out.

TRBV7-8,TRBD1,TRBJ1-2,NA,TGTGCCAGCAGCTCGAATCACAGGGGGATCTATGGCTACACCTTC,CASSSNHRGIYGYTF
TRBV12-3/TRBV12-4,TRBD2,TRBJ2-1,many,TGTGCCAGCACCCTTAGCGGGAGAGGGTACAATGAGCAGTTCTTC,CASTLSGRGYNEQFF
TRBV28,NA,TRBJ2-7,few,TGTGCCAGCAGCACGCTACAGGCAATTGGAGAAAAAGAGCAGTACTTC,CASSTLQAIGEKEQYF
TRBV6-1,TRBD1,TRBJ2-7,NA,TGTGCCACCAGACAGGGCCTCTCCTGCGAGCAGTACTTC,CATRQGLSCEQYF
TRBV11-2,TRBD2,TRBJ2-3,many,TGTGCCAGCAGCTCCGCGGGACTAGCGGGGGGGAGCACAGATACGCAGTATTTT,CASSSAGLAGGSTDTQYF
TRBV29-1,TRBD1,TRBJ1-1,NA,TGCAGCGTTGATCTCGCACAGGGGTGGACTGAAGCTTTCTTT,CSVDLAQGWTEAFF
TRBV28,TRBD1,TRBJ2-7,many,TGTGCCAGCAGTTCAATTGAGGACAGGGCTGAAGAGCAGTACTTC,CASSSIEDRAEEQYF
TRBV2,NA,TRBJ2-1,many,TGTGCCAGCAGCCGCCCGGGACTCCCCAATGAGCAGTTCTTC,CASSRPGLPNEQFF
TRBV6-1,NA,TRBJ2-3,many,TGTGCCAGCAGCTACCTTAAACTAGATAGCACAGATACGCAGTATTTT,CASSYLKLDSTDTQYF
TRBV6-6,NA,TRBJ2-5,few,TGTGCCAGCAGTTACTCGGAGTCGTCACAAGAGACCCAGTACTTC,CASSYSESSQETQYF
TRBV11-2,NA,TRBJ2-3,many,TGTGCCAGCAGCCGGCGGCGGGGTCGCACAGATACGCAGTATTTT,CASSRRRGRTDTQYF
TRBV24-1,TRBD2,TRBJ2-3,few,TGTGCCACCAGTGATTTCCGGGAGGGCGAGGATACGCAGTATTTT,CATSDFREGEDTQYF
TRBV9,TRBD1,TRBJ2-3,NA,TGTGCCAGCAGCGCGACAGGGGGCAGGCTTGCGGGCGCAGATACGCAGTATTTT,CASSATGGRLAGADTQYF
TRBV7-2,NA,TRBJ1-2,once,TGTGCCAGCAGCTCCTCCCCCGGCGCAGGCTATGGCTACACCTTC,CASSSSPGAGYGYTF
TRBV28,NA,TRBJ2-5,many,TGTGCCAGCAGTTTAGGGGGGCGGGAAGAGACCCAGTACTTC,CASSLGGREETQYF
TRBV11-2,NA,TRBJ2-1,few,TGTGCCAGCAGCGGACAGATCAGTGAGCAGTTCTTC,CASSGQISEQFF
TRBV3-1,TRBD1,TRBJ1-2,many,TGTGCCAGCAGCCGACAGGGGGCGGACTATGGCTACACCTTC,CASSRQGADYGYTF
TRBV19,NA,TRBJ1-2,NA,TGTGCCAGTAGTATTTCGCAGGGAAGGTCTCACTATGGCTACACCTTC,CASSISQGRSHYGYTF
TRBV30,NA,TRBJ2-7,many,TGTGCCGGCTCAAGACGGAGGACTTACGAGCAGTACTTC,CAGSRRRTYEQYF
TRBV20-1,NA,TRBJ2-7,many,TGCAGTGCTAGGGGGGAAGGCTACGAGCAGTACTTC,CSARGEGYEQYF
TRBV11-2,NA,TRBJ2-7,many,TGTGCCAGCAGCTCTTTTACAGGGACCGAGCAGTACTTC,CASSSFTGTEQYF
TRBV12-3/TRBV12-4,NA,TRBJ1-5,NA,TGTGCCAGCAGTTACAGGGCCGGGTCGGGCAATCAGCCCCAGCATTTT,CASSYRAGSGNQPQHF
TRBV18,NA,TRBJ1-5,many,TGTGCCAGCTCACCCGGGACAAATCAGCCCCAGCATTTT,CASSPGTNQPQHF
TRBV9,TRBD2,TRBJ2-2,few,TGTGCCAGCAGCGTATGGGGGACTAGCGGGAGAGAGACCGGGGAGCTGTTTTTT,CASSVWGTSGRETGELFF
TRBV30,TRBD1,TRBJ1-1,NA,TGTGCCTGGAGAGAGACAGGGTTGGAGGTCACTGAAGCTTTCTTT,CAWRETGLEVTEAFF
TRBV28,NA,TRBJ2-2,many,TGTGCCAGCAGTCTAGGTATCGGGGAGCTGTTTTTT,CASSLGIGELFF
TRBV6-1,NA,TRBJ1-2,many,TGTGCCAGCAGGGAGACAGGAGCCGCTAATGGCTACACCTTC,CASRETGAANGYTF